What follows is one T cell receptor (beta chain) and its context. Antigen: not known. Every single patient, without exception, relapsed after autologous stem cell transplantation, and brentuximab vedotin exposure varied. These data come from a study of PD-1 blockade in classical Hodgkin lymphoma. For the study at large: Nivolumab was administered to patients intravenously at 3 mg/kg every 2 weeks. Study results and caveats: Newly diagnosed patients were said to have less baseline TCR diversity than healthy donors did. Prior therapy or disease activity may underlie the repertoire differences, whose causes remain undefined.

This CDR3 is built from 13 residues. Germline loops: CDR1 SQVTM, CDR2 ANQGSEA. V was shortened by 5 bases and J by 0 bases, with 11 bases between the two germline ends. Clones were sequenced by immunoSEQ multiplex PCR, and TCRdb holds only the in-frame ones, with some missing. Of 20,000 to 30,000 clones in the sample, approximately 67% are singletons; the top ten hold approximately 10%. The chain is built from TRBV29-1 and TRBJ2-7; D gene uncertain. Material: peripheral blood mononuclear cells (PBMCs), obtained before the second cycle of nivolumab. The receptor comes from a human donor with classical Hodgkin lymphoma. The CDR3 nucleotides read TGCAGCGTTCCAGCGCCGAGCTCCTACGAGCAGTACTTC. This gives the protein CSVPAPSSYEQYF.